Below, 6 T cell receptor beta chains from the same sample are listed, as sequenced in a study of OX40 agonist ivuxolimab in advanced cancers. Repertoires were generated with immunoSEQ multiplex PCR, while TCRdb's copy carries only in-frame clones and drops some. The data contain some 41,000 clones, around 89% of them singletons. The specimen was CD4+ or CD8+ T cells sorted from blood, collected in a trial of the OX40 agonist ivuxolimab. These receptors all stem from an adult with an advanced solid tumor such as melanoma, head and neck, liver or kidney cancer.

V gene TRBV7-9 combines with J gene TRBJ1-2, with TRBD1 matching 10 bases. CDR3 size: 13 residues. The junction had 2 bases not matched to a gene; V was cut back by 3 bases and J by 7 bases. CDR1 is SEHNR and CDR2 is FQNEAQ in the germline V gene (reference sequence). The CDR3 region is CASSLGDRGGYTF. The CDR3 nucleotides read TGTGCCAGCAGCTTGGGGGACAGGGGTGGCTACACCTTC.

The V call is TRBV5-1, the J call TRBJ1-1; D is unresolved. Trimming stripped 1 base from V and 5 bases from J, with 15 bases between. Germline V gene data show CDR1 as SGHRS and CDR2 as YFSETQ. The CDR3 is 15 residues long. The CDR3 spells CASSLSVGLGTEAFF. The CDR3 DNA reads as TGCGCCAGCAGCTTGAGTGTCGGTCTGGGGACTGAAGCTTTCTTT. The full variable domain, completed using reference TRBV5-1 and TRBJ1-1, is KAGVTQTPRYLIKTRGQQVTLSCSPISGHRSVSWYQQTPGQGLQFLFEYFSETQRNKGNFPGRFSGRQFSNSRSEMNVSTLELGDSALYLCASSLSVGLGTEAFFGQGTRLTVV.

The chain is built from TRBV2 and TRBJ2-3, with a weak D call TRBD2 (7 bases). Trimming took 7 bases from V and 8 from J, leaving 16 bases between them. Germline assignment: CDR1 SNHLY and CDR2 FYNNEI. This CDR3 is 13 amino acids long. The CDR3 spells CASTKGGAGTQYF. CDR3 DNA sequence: TGTGCCAGCACTAAAGGGGGGGCAGGTACGCAGTATTTT.

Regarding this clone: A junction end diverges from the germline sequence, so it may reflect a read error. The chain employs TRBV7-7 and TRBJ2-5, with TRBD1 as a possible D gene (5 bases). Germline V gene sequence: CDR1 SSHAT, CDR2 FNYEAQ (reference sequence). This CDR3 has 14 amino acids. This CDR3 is CASSLPGQQETQYF. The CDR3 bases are TGTGCTAGCAGCTTACCAGGGCAGCAAGAGACCCAGTACTTC.

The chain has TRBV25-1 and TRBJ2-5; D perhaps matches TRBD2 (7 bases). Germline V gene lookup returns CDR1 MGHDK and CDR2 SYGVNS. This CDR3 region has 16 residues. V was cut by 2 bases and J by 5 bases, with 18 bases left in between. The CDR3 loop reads CASSEIVGGLVETQYF. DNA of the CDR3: TGTGCCAGCAGTGAAATCGTGGGGGGGCTAGTTGAGACCCAGTACTTC.

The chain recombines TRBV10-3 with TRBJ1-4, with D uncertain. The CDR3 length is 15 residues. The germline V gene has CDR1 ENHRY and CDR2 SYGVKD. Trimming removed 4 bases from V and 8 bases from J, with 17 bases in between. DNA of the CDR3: TGTGCCATCAGTGGAGGCACGGAGACGGTAGAAAAACTGTTTTTT. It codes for CAISGGTETVEKLFF.